The TCR beta chain described here comes from a study of PD-1 blockade in classical Hodgkin lymphoma. Study-wide findings and caveats: When set against healthy donors, newly diagnosed patients were reported to show lower baseline TCR diversity.

Every patient had relapsed following autologous stem cell transplantation, and cohorts differed in brentuximab vedotin exposure. Trimming left V 5 bases short and J 7 bases short, with 14 bases between. Germline loops: CDR1 MDHEN, CDR2 SYDVKM. The CDR3 spans 13 residues. Concerning this clone itself: Its antigen is unidentified.

The data were produced by immunoSEQ multiplex PCR, yet TCRdb's version contains in-frame clones alone and is incomplete. The profile shows some 60,000 clones, roughly nine tenths of them singletons. Sequenced material: peripheral blood mononuclear cells (PBMCs), taken at baseline. The J gene is TRBJ2-5, the V gene TRBV28; weak D call: TRBD2 (5 bases). The sequence derives from a human donor with classical Hodgkin lymphoma. For the CDR3, the DNA is TGTGCCAGCAGTAACCAACAACTAGGGACCCAGTACTTC. Encoded protein: CASSNQQLGTQYF.